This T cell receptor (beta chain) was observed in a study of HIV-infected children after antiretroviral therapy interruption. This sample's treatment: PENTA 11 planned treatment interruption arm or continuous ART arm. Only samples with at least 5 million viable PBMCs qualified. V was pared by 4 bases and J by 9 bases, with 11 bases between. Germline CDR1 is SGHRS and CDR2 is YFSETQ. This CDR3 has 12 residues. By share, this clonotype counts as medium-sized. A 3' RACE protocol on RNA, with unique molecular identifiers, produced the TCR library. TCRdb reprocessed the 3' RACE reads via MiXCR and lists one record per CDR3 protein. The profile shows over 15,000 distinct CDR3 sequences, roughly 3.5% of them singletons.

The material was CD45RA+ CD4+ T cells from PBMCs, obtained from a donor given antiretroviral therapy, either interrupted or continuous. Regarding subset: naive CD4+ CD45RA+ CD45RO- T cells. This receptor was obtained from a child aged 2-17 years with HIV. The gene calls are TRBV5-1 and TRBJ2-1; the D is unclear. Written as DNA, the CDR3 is TGCGCCAGCAGCCCTCCCCCGGGTGAGCAGTTCTTC. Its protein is CASSPPPGEQFF. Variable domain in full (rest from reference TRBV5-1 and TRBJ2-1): KAGVTQTPRYLIKTRGQQVTLSCSPISGHRSVSWYQQTPGQGLQFLFEYFSETQRNKGNFPGRFSGRQFSNSRSEMNVSTLELGDSALYLCASSPPPGEQFFGPGTRLTVL.